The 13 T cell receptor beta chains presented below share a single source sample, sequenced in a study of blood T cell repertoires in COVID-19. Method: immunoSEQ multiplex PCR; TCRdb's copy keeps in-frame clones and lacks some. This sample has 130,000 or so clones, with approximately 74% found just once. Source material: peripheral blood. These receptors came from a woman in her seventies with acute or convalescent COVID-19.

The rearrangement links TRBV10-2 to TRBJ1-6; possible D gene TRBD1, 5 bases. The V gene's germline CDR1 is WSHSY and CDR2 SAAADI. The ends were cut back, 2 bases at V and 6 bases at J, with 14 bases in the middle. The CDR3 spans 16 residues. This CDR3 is CASSEPQAGVNSPLHF. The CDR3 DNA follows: TGCGCCAGCAGTGAGCCGCAGGCGGGGGTTAATTCACCCCTCCACTTT.

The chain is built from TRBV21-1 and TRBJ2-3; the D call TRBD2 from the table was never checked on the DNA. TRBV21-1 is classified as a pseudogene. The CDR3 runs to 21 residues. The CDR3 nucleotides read TGTGCCAGCAGCAAAGGGAGAGGGCTAGATGGTCAGGTGAACCCAGCAGATACGCAGTATTTT. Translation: CASSKGRGLDGQVNPADTQYF.

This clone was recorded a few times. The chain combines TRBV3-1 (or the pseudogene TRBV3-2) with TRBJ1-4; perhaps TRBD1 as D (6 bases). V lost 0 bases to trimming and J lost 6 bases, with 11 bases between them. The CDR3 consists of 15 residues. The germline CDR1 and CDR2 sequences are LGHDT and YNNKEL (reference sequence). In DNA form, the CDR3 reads TGTGCCAGCAGCCAAGAGGGGGCGAGAGATGAAAAACTGTTTTTT. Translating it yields CASSQEGARDEKLFF.

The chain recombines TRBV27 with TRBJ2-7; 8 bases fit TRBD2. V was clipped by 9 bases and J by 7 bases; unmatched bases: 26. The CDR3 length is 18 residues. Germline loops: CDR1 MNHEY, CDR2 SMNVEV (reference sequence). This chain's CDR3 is CASGTGTSGGGAFWEQYF. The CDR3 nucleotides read TGTGCCAGTGGTACAGGGACTTCGGGGGGGGGAGCGTTTTGGGAGCAGTACTTC.

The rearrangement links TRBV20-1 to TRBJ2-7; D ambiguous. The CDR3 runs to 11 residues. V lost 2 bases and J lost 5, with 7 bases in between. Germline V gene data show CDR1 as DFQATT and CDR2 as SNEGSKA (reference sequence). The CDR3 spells CSARKTDEQYF. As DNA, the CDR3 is TGCAGTGCTAGAAAGACTGACGAGCAGTACTTC.

CDR3 protein: CASSQGHSGGPADTQYF. The CDR3 bases are TGTGCCAGCAGCCAAGGACACTCGGGGGGGCCGGCAGATACGCAGTATTTT. The chain combines TRBV3-1 (or the pseudogene TRBV3-2) with TRBJ2-3; 8 nucleotides align to TRBD2. Trimming cost V 1 base and J 4 bases; bases outside gene matches: 10. The CDR3 runs 17 residues. Per germline, CDR1 LGHDT and CDR2 YNNKEL (reference sequence).

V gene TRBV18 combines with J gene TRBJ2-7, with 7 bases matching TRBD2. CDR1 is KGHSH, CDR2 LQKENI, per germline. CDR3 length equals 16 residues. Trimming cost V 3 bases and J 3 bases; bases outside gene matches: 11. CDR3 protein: CASSPPLVGGIYEQYF. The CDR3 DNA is TGTGCCAGCTCACCTCCCCTAGTGGGGGGGATCTACGAGCAGTACTTC.

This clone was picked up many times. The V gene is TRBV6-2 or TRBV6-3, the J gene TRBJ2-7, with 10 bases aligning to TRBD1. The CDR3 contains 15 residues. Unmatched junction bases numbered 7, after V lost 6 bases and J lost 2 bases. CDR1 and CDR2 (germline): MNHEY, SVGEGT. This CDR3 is CASSRGQGLTYEQYF. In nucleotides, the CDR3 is TGTGCCAGCAGCAGGGGACAGGGGTTGACCTACGAGCAGTACTTC.

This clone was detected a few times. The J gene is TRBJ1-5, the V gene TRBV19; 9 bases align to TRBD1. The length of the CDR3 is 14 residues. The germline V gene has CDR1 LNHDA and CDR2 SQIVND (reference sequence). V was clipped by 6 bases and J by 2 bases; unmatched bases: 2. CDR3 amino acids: CASRRTGGNQPQHF. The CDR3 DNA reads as TGTGCCAGTAGACGGACAGGGGGCAATCAGCCCCAGCATTTT.

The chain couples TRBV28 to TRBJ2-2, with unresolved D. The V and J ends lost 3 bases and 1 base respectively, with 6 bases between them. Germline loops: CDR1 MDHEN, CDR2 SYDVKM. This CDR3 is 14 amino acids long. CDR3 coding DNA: TGTGCCAGCAGTTTCCCAGGGAACACCGGGGAGCTGTTTTTT. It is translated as CASSFPGNTGELFF.

In DNA, the CDR3 is TGTGCCAGCAGCAAAGACGGGGGTAGGACTGAAGCTTTCTTT. Residues: CASSKDGGRTEAFF. This chain uses TRBV5-6 with TRBJ1-1, with a possible D match to TRBD1 (5 bases). The germline gives CDR1 SGHDT, CDR2 YYEEEE. Deletions cut 4 bases from V and 5 bases from J, with 15 bases between. The CDR3 runs 14 residues.

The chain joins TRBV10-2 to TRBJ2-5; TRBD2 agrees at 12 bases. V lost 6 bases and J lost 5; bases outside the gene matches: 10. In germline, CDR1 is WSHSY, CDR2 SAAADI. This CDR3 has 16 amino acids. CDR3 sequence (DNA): TGCGCCAGCAGCGCCCGGACTAGCGGGGAGTGGGAGACCCAGTACTTC. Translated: CASSARTSGEWETQYF.

This CDR3 is CASSKDRPTWGYTF. CDR3 in DNA: TGTGCCAGCAGCAAGGACAGACCTACATGGGGCTACACCTTC. This chain links TRBV6-5 with TRBJ1-2, with D perhaps TRBD1 (6 bases). CDR1 MNHEY and CDR2 SVGAGI come from the germline V gene. This CDR3 has 14 residues. Deletions cut 6 bases from V and 8 bases from J, with 19 bases between.